A single sample is the source of the 9 T cell receptor beta chains below, sequenced in a study of T cells after somatic rescue of genetic block. Clones were sequenced by immunoSEQ multiplex PCR, and TCRdb holds only the in-frame ones, with some missing. The top ten hold 1.5% to 2% of the sample, which has about 88,000 clones, 80% to 90% seen once. Sequencing was performed on peripheral blood mononuclear cells (PBMCs). The receptor source for this set is a woman between 18 and 30 years old.

V usage is TRBV2 and J usage is TRBJ2-4; tentatively, D is TRBD1 (5 bases). Trimming cost V 7 bases and J 0 bases, with 16 bases left between them. The CDR3 totals 16 residues. CDR1 is SNHLY and CDR2 is FYNNEI in the germline V gene. CDR3 region: CASNPLRRGAKNIQYF. The CDR3 DNA reads as TGTGCCAGCAACCCCCTGCGAAGGGGAGCCAAAAACATTCAGTACTTC. Together with reference TRBV2 and TRBJ2-4, the CDR3 gives the full variable domain: EPEVTQTPSHQVTQMGQEVILRCVPISNHLYFYWYRQILGQKVEFLVSFYNNEISEKSEIFDDQFSVERPDGSNFTLKIRSTKLEDSAMYFCASNPLRRGAKNIQYFGAGTRLSVL.

This chain uses TRBV7-2 with TRBJ1-1, with a weak D call TRBD1 (5 bases). V was shortened by 5 bases and J by 1 base, with 17 bases between the two germline ends. Germline V gene lookup returns CDR1 SGHTA and CDR2 FQGNSA. The length of the CDR3 is 16 residues. This CDR3 is CASSREVGTKNTEAFF. The CDR3 coding sequence is TGTGCCAGCAGCCGAGAGGTCGGGACGAAGAACACTGAAGCTTTCTTT.

The rearrangement uses TRBV9 and TRBJ2-1, with 7 bases lining up with TRBD2. This CDR3 is 18 amino acids long. V lost 2 bases and J lost 7; bases outside the gene matches: 18. Looked up from germline, CDR1 is SGDLS and CDR2 is YYNGEE. The CDR3 loop reads CASSVHLFGGSAGNEQFF. CDR3 DNA: TGTGCCAGCAGCGTCCATTTGTTCGGCGGGAGCGCCGGGAATGAGCAGTTCTTC.

This clone was detected once. DNA for the CDR3: TGTGCCAGTTCAGGGATGTTCGGAGGCTACACCTTC. This sequence encodes CASSGMFGGYTF. V and J are TRBV28 and TRBJ1-2; weak D call: TRBD1 (5 bases). Trimming cost V 9 bases and J 8 bases, with 16 bases left between them. CDR3 length: 12 residues. Germline V CDR1 and CDR2: MDHEN, SYDVKM.

This chain joins TRBV5-4 and TRBJ2-3, with a tentative D call TRBD2 (5 bases). Germline lookup yields CDR1 SGHNT and CDR2 YYREEE (reference sequence). The CDR3 loop spans 17 amino acids. Trimming left V 4 bases short and J 2 bases short, with 20 bases between. CDR3 nucleotide sequence: TGTGCCAGCAGCACAGAAGCGGAATCCCCTGTCACAGATACGCAGTATTTT. It codes for CASSTEAESPVTDTQYF. The entire variable domain, with the rest obtained from reference TRBV5-4 and TRBJ2-3, is as follows: ETGVTQSPTHLIKTRGQQVTLRCSSQSGHNTVSWYQQALGQGPQFIFQYYREEENGRGNFPPRFSGLQFPNYSSELNVNALELDDSALYLCASSTEAESPVTDTQYFGPGTRLTVL.

In this sample, this clone turned up a few times. The chain is built from TRBV20-1 and TRBJ2-1; D not resolved. V was shortened by 6 bases and J by 4 bases, with 7 bases between the two germline ends. Germline lookup yields CDR1 DFQATT and CDR2 SNEGSKA (reference sequence). The length of the CDR3 is 11 residues. CDR3 residues: CSARQYNEQFF. In DNA form, the CDR3 reads TGCAGTGCCCGGCAGTACAATGAGCAGTTCTTC.

This chain uses TRBV15 with TRBJ2-6; tentatively, D is TRBD1 (5 bases). The germline CDR1 and CDR2 sequences are LNHNV and YYDKDF (reference sequence). V lost 8 bases and J lost 0, with 14 bases in between. CDR3 length equals 16 residues. The CDR3 nucleotides read TGTGCCACCCAGGGAATAGGTCGCTCTGGGGCCAACGTCCTGACTTTC. This gives the protein CATQGIGRSGANVLTF.

The chain uses TRBV6-5 and TRBJ2-5, with a possible D match to TRBD1 (6 bases). Germline values: CDR1 MNHEY, CDR2 SVGAGI. V lost 6 bases and J 1 base, leaving 15 bases between the germline ends. The CDR3 consists of 15 residues. The CDR3 DNA reads TGTGCCAGCAGAACGATCGGACAGATCCAAGAGACCCAGTACTTC. It yields the protein CASRTIGQIQETQYF.

This chain uses TRBV7-9 with TRBJ1-1; weak D call: TRBD1 (5 bases). Trimming took 4 bases from V and 5 from J, leaving 8 bases between them. The CDR3 contains 12 residues. Germline V lookup: CDR1 SEHNR, CDR2 FQNEAQ (reference sequence). The CDR3 DNA is TGTGCCAGCAGCTACCGGGGGACTGAAGCTTTCTTT. Its protein is CASSYRGTEAFF.